These 7 T cell receptor beta chains share one sample of origin, sequenced in a study of T cell responses to AZD1222 COVID-19 vaccine. The data were produced by immunoSEQ multiplex PCR, yet TCRdb's version contains in-frame clones alone and is incomplete. The sample lists 160,000 or so clones; around nine tenths were seen once. This material consisted of peripheral blood, taken on day 0 of AZD1222 vaccination. The receptors shown here come from an adult in good health.

The chain has TRBV27 and TRBJ1-1, with 8 bases that match TRBD1. The J segment lost 3 bases and the V segment lost 3 bases, leaving 3 bases of the junction unmatched. Germline V gene lookup returns CDR1 MNHEY and CDR2 SMNVEV (reference sequence). CDR3 length equals 14 residues. Here the CDR3 DNA reads TGTGCCAGCAGTTTGACAGGGGTATACACTGAAGCTTTCTTT. Translated: CASSLTGVYTEAFF.

This chain joins TRBV5-3 and TRBJ1-1; D is uncertain. TRBV5-3 is an ORF; its function is uncertain. The CDR3 length is 10 residues. V gave up 4 bases and J gave up 11 bases, with 9 bases separating them. The CDR3 loop reads CARSPFAAFF. CDR3 DNA: TGTGCCAGAAGCCCATTTGCGGCTTTCTTT.

The chain recombines TRBV24-1 with TRBJ2-1; 9 bases map to TRBD2. Germline V gene lookup returns CDR1 KGHDR and CDR2 SFDVKD. Trimming cost V 3 bases and J 3 bases; bases outside gene matches: 5. The CDR3 spans 16 residues. CDR3 protein: CATSDALAGSYNEQFF. DNA for the CDR3: TGTGCCACCAGTGATGCGCTAGCGGGAAGCTACAATGAGCAGTTCTTC.

This clone came up once. The V and J genes are TRBV19 and TRBJ1-1; D remains unclear. This CDR3 is 14 amino acids long. Trimming removed 1 base from V and 4 bases from J, with 10 bases in between. Germline V CDR1 and CDR2: LNHDA, SQIVND (reference sequence). In nucleotides, the CDR3 is TGTGCCAGTAGTATAGCCCAGACTACCACTGAAGCTTTCTTT. It encodes CASSIAQTTTEAFF.

CDR3 sequence: CASSIGTRQETQYF. CDR3 in DNA: TGTGCCAGCAGCATAGGGACAAGACAAGAGACCCAGTACTTC. The rearrangement uses TRBV7-7 and TRBJ2-5, with TRBD1 as a possible D gene (6 bases). The V gene's germline CDR1 is SSHAT and CDR2 FNYEAQ (reference sequence). The CDR3 has 14 residues. Trimming cost V 5 bases and J 2 bases, with 12 bases left between them.

The chain combines TRBV5-8 with TRBJ1-3; D ambiguous. Germline V CDR1 and CDR2: SGHTS, YDEGEE. This CDR3 comprises 15 residues. V shed 1 base and J shed 0 bases, with 8 bases lying between them. The CDR3 nucleotides read TGTGCCAGCAGCTTGTATCTTATCTCTGGAAACACCATATATTTT. Translating it yields CASSLYLISGNTIYF. Full variable domain (remainder filled in from reference TRBV5-8 and TRBJ1-3): EAGVTQSPTHLIKTRGQQATLRCSPISGHTSVYWYQQALGLGLQFLLWYDEGEERNRGNFPPRFSGRQFPNYSSELNVNALELEDSALYLCASSLYLISGNTIYFGEGSWLTVV.

This clone was seen once. This chain joins TRBV6-1 and TRBJ2-1, with D maybe TRBD2 (7 bases). Trimming took 3 bases from V and 8 from J, leaving 17 bases between them. This CDR3 spans 15 amino acids. Per the germline V gene, CDR1 is MNHNS and CDR2 is SASEGT. The DNA of the CDR3 is TGTGCCAGCAGTGAGATAGCGGGCCGACAGGATGAGCAGTTCTTC. Translation gives CASSEIAGRQDEQFF.